This section outlines one T cell receptor (beta chain) sequence together with its context. Its antigen specificity is not known. One base away there is no much larger clone; base qualities are not given. The study evaluated CTLA-4 blockade (ipilimumab) given together with focal radiation therapy in patients who had chemo-refractory metastatic non-small-cell lung cancer. These data originate in a study of radiotherapy plus CTLA-4 blockade in lung cancer (dated by TCRdb to about 2018). Background on the whole study: Among the enrolled patients, under 20% had an objective response, and 31% reached disease control. Study-wide conclusions, independent of this receptor: Early dynamic changes in blood T cell clones, together with increased serum interferon-beta after radiation, were reported as the strongest predictors of response. After treatment with radiotherapy and ipilimumab, TCR clones that originated in tumors expanded in peripheral blood.

The library was generated by the immunoSEQ multiplex PCR assay. Sourced from immuneACCESS, this table was stored by TCRdb with only in-frame sequences that have V and J called. A share of the clones is absent; for the studies checked, an unresolved V gene accounts for under half, and the remainder has no known explanation. This sample lists approximately 50,000 clones; approximately 86% were detected once. The ten largest make up 15% to 20% of the sample. The receptor was derived from a human donor with non-small cell lung cancer that progressed on radiotherapy plus ipilimumab. Some clones in this sample may be carry-over from other donors' samples. Material: peripheral blood, obtained from a patient treated with radiotherapy plus ipilimumab.

For the CDR3, the sequence is CASSAGGLFGNEQFF. The DNA is as follows: TGTGCCAGCAGCGCTGGGGGACTCTTTGGCAATGAGCAGTTCTTC. The rearranged chain carries TRBV9 and TRBJ2-1; TRBD2 is perhaps the D gene, given 6 matching bases. From the germline V gene, CDR1 is SGDLS and CDR2 is YYNGEE. Trimming takes 3 bases from V and 6 bases from J, and the germline ends sit 16 bases apart. The CDR3 spans 15 residues, from the cysteine through the phenylalanine. This entry keeps only the CDR3 DNA: 45 bases, framed from base 1.